Presented here are 7 T cell receptor beta chains from one specimen sequenced in a study of shared clonotypes between healthy human individuals. Data came from immunoSEQ multiplex PCR; TCRdb stores just in-frame clones and leaves some out. The sample has more than 1 million clones; 70% to 80% are singletons. Sequenced material: memory CD4+ T cells from PBMCs. Subset reported: CD45RA-negative fraction. These receptors were taken from a man younger than 35 in good health. Some clones in this sample may be carry-over from other donors' samples.

The CDR3 sequence is CASSLSGSTYGYTF. The DNA for the CDR3 is TGTGCCAGCAGTTTAAGCGGCAGCACTTATGGCTACACCTTC. This chain uses TRBV27 with TRBJ1-2, with D unclear. Trimming cost V 2 bases and J 5 bases, with 12 bases left between them. The CDR3 has 14 residues. CDR1 is MNHEY, CDR2 SMNVEV, per germline (reference sequence).

This sequence joins TRBV6-1 and TRBJ2-5; 7 bases are a match to TRBD1. After removal of 3 bases from V and 7 bases from J, the junction contained 14 bases not matched to a gene. CDR1 is MNHNS and CDR2 is SASEGT in the germline V gene. CDR3 length: 16 residues. In nucleotides, the CDR3 is TGTGCCAGCAGTGAGCCCCCGATCTACAGGGGCGGGACCCAGTACTTC. It translates to CASSEPPIYRGGTQYF.

A remark on this clone: Distinct nucleotide sequences in the sample also encode this CDR3. The rearrangement joins TRBV6-6 to TRBJ1-2; 8 nucleotides agree with TRBD1. With 6 bases clipped from V and 5 bases from J, the junction kept 5 bases outside the gene matches. There are 13 residues in the CDR3. The germline V gene has CDR1 MNHNY and CDR2 SVGAGI (reference sequence). CDR3 nucleotides: TGTGCCAGCAGCCCGGACAGGGTGTATGGCTACACCTTC. This translates into CASSPDRVYGYTF.

The chain links TRBV18 to TRBJ2-1; D gene ambiguous. This CDR3 is 15 amino acids long. From germline, CDR1 is KGHSH and CDR2 LQKENI. Between the trimmed V and J ends, which lost 6 bases and 0 bases, there was a span of 12 bases. CDR3 sequence reads: CASSTDQISYNEQFF. In nucleotides, the CDR3 is TGTGCCAGCTCGACGGATCAAATCTCCTACAATGAGCAGTTCTTC. The whole variable domain, remainder taken from reference TRBV18 and TRBJ2-1, is NAGVMQNPRHLVRRRGQEARLRCSPMKGHSHVYWYRQLPEEGLKFMVYLQKENIIDESGMPKERFSAEFPKEGPSILRIQQVVRGDSAAYFCASSTDQISYNEQFFGPGTRLTVL.

The sample holds one count of this clone. The V call is TRBV28, the J call TRBJ2-7; D is unresolved. The CDR3 has 14 amino acids. Per the germline V gene, CDR1 is MDHEN and CDR2 is SYDVKM. V lost 5 bases and J lost 4, with 15 bases in between. CDR3 region: CASSLVGRPYEQYF. The CDR3 region has the DNA TGTGCCAGCAGTCTCGTCGGCAGGCCTTACGAGCAGTACTTC.

There are a few counts of this clone. V gene TRBV4-2 combines with J gene TRBJ2-1; the D gene is possibly TRBD2 (5 bases). Trimming cost V 0 bases and J 5 bases, with 14 bases left between them. Germline lookup yields CDR1 LGHNA and CDR2 YNFKEQ. There are 16 residues in the CDR3. The CDR3 sequence is CASSQDGSQPDNEQFF. The CDR3 nucleotides read TGTGCCAGCAGCCAAGATGGGAGTCAACCCGACAATGAGCAGTTCTTC.

This clone was recorded a few times. This chain joins TRBV28 and TRBJ2-5; 8 positions agree with TRBD1. Trimming removed 2 bases from V and 7 bases from J; junction bases left unmatched: 12. The CDR3 length is 16 residues. Germline V lookup: CDR1 MDHEN, CDR2 SYDVKM. The CDR3 loop is CASSLTRTGKIGTQYF. CDR3 DNA sequence: TGTGCCAGCAGTTTAACACGGACAGGGAAAATAGGGACCCAGTACTTC.